This TCR beta chain is from a study of blood T cells in healthy people across ages. Germline V lookup: CDR1 KGHDR, CDR2 SFDVKD. CDR3 size: 16 residues. V shed 5 bases, J shed 1 base, and the junction held 6 bases outside the gene matches. A second roughly 6 to 11 cycle PCR used barcoded and J-beta primers. Every single cDNA molecule received a tag from a template-switch adaptor with 12 random nucleotides. TCRdb re-called the 5' RACE reads with MiXCR, one entry per CDR3 protein. The data show around 990,000 distinct CDR3 sequences, 20% to 25% seen once. These data were likewise used in another study, on T cells of mothers and their children. This second study says: Related mother-child pairs shared marginally more repertoire than unrelated pairs, though not significantly.

The chain joins TRBV24-1 to TRBJ2-5; TRBD1 matches 10 bases. The specimen sequenced was blood. The receptor comes from a girl between 2 and 10 years old in good health. The CDR3 reads CATSGGQGISQETQYF. In DNA, the CDR3 is TGTGCCACCAGTGGGGGACAGGGGATTTCCCAAGAGACCCAGTACTTC.